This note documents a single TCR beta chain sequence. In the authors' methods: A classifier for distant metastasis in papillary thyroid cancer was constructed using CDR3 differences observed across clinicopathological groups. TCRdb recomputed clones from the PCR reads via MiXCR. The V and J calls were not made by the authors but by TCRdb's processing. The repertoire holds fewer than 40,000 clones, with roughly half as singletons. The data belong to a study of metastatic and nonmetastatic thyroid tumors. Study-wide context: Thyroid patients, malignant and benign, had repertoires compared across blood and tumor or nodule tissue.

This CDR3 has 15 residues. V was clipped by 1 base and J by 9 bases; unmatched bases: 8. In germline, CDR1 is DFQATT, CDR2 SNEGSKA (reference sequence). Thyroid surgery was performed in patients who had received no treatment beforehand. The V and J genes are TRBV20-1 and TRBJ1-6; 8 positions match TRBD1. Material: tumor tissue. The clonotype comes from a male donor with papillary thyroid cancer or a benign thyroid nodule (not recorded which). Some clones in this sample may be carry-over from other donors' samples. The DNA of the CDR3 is TGCAGTGCTAGAGGACGCACAGGGGGAGGTTCACCCCTCCACTTT. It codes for CSARGRTGGGSPLHF.